The next 19 T cell receptor beta chains were all read from a single sample in a study of neurological immune-mediated disorders. One entry per CDR3 protein, called by TCRdb with MiXCR from the 5' RACE reads. The table shows more than 45,000 distinct CDR3 sequences, with under 4.5% occurring only once. The specimen sequenced was PBMCs. The receptor source for this set is a woman under 40 with multiple sclerosis.

This clonotype was counted many times. The chain couples TRBV5-1 to TRBJ1-1; possible D gene TRBD1, 5 bases. This CDR3 is built from 14 residues. Germline V gene sequence: CDR1 SGHRS, CDR2 YFSETQ. The V end lost 2 bases, the J end lost 8 bases, and 16 bases lay between the germline ends. The CDR3 protein is CASSLRAGMIEAFF. In nucleotides, the CDR3 is TGCGCCAGCAGCTTACGGGCAGGGATGATAGAAGCTTTCTTT. The whole variable domain, remainder taken from reference TRBV5-1 and TRBJ1-1, is KAGVTQTPRYLIKTRGQQVTLSCSPISGHRSVSWYQQTPGQGLQFLFEYFSETQRNKGNFPGRFSGRQFSNSRSEMNVSTLELGDSALYLCASSLRAGMIEAFFGQGTRLTVV.

This clonotype was picked up many times. The chain recombines TRBV20-1 with TRBJ1-4, with D unresolved. This CDR3 is built from 15 residues. Germline values: CDR1 DFQATT, CDR2 SNEGSKA (reference sequence). V was clipped by 1 base and J by 4 bases, with 13 bases between them. The chain's CDR3 is CSARGSRVGNEKLFF. The DNA of the CDR3 is TGCAGTGCTAGAGGCTCGAGGGTTGGTAATGAAAAACTGTTTTTT.

This clonotype was seen ten or more times. The V gene is TRBV5-1, the J gene TRBJ1-1, with D hard to call. Deletions cut 3 bases from V and 1 base from J, with 10 bases between. The CDR3 contains 14 residues. The germline gives CDR1 SGHRS, CDR2 YFSETQ. The CDR3 protein is CASSSTSRNTEAFF. The DNA for the CDR3 is TGCGCCAGCAGCTCCACCTCACGGAACACTGAAGCTTTCTTT.

This clonotype was recorded a few times. This sequence joins TRBV19 and TRBJ2-1; TRBD2 aligns across 15 bases. The CDR3 runs 16 residues. Germline V gives CDR1 LNHDA, CDR2 SQIVND (reference sequence). V shed 5 bases and J 8 bases; nucleotides not matched to a gene: 7. CDR3 DNA sequence: TGTGCCAGTAGTCCCAGGACTAGCGGGAGGGCGTATGAGCAGTTCTTC. Amino acids: CASSPRTSGRAYEQFF. The full variable domain, rest sourced from reference TRBV19 and TRBJ2-1, is DGGITQSPKYLFRKEGQNVTLSCEQNLNHDAMYWYRQDPGQGLRLIYYSQIVNDFQKGDIAEGYSVSREKKESFPLTVTSAQKNPTAFYLCASSPRTSGRAYEQFFGPGTRLTVL.

This clonotype was counted many times. The V and J genes are TRBV5-1 and TRBJ2-3; D is ambiguous. Trimming took 4 bases from V and 5 from J, leaving 5 bases between them. CDR1 and CDR2 (germline): SGHRS, YFSETQ. The CDR3 covers 11 residues. The CDR3, as DNA: TGCGCCAGCAGCGAGCAAGATACGCAGTATTTT. Its translation: CASSEQDTQYF.

This clonotype was picked up many times. The rearrangement links TRBV20-1 to TRBJ2-1; a weak D match, TRBD1 (5 bases). The CDR3 is 14 amino acids. The germline CDR1 and CDR2 sequences are DFQATT and SNEGSKA (reference sequence). V lost 5 bases to trimming and J lost 0 bases, with 11 bases between them. The CDR3 loop reads CSAQTGLSYNEQFF. CDR3 coding DNA: TGCAGTGCTCAAACAGGCCTCTCCTACAATGAGCAGTTCTTC.

There are many counts of this clonotype. The V gene is TRBV6-2 or TRBV6-3, the J gene TRBJ2-2, with D maybe TRBD2 (5 bases). The length of the CDR3 is 17 residues. The V and J ends lost 6 bases and 5 bases respectively, with 22 bases between them. CDR1 MNHEY and CDR2 SVGEGT come from the germline V gene. The CDR3 coding sequence is TGTGCCAGCAGGGAACCCACTAGTCTTGGGCCAACCGGGGAGCTGTTTTTT. This gives the protein CASREPTSLGPTGELFF.

There are many counts of this clonotype. This sequence joins TRBV5-7 and TRBJ2-3; D may be TRBD2 (6 bases). TRBV5-7 is known as an ORF, though its function is uncertain. The CDR3 extends over 19 amino acids. Trimming took off 4 bases at V and 0 bases at J, with 24 bases between the two ends. DNA of the CDR3: TGTGCCAGCAGCCCGACGTCATCGCGGGACGGTTGCAGCACAGATACGCAGTATTTT. Its translation: CASSPTSSRDGCSTDTQYF.

This clonotype was seen a handful of times. CDR3: CASSLAVGGTPGTEAFF. CDR3 nucleotides: TGCGCCAGCAGCTTGGCCGTGGGGGGCACACCCGGCACTGAAGCTTTCTTT. The chain combines TRBV5-1 with TRBJ1-1; D may be TRBD1 (6 bases). The length of the CDR3 is 17 residues. Trimming stripped 0 bases from V and 4 bases from J, with 19 bases between. Per germline, CDR1 SGHRS and CDR2 YFSETQ.

This clonotype was recorded many times. V and J are TRBV6-5 and TRBJ2-2; D tentatively fits TRBD1 or TRBD2 (5 bases each). Trimming pared 6 bases from V and 7 bases from J, leaving 9 bases between. Germline CDR1 reads MNHEY; CDR2 reads SVGAGI. The CDR3 consists of 12 residues. The CDR3 reads CASSPGSGELFF. The CDR3 coding sequence is TGTGCCAGCAGCCCAGGGAGCGGGGAGCTGTTTTTT.

This clonotype appeared many times. The chain has TRBV5-1 and TRBJ1-3; D uncertain. This CDR3 is 13 amino acids long. CDR1 and CDR2 (germline): SGHRS, YFSETQ. With 5 bases removed from V and 2 bases from J, the gap between germline ends came to 8 bases. The CDR3 spells CASRSGTGNTIYF. For the CDR3, the DNA is TGCGCCAGCAGGTCCGGTACTGGAAACACCATATATTTT.

In its sample, this clonotype was seen many times. A read error may produce the germline difference seen at one junction end. V gene TRBV6-2 or TRBV6-3 combines with J gene TRBJ1-5; D possibly corresponds to TRBD1 (6 bases). The length of the CDR3 is 14 residues. Germline V gives CDR1 MNHEY, CDR2 SVGEGT. CDR3 loop: CASRRTASGQPQNF. The CDR3 coding sequence is TGTGCCAGCAGACGGACAGCGTCTGGTCAGCCCCAGAATTTT.

Ten or more counts support this clonotype. V gene TRBV21-1 combines with J gene TRBJ2-1; whether TRBD2, the table's D call, matches the DNA was not checked. TRBV21-1 is designated a pseudogene. CDR3 length equals 18 residues. CDR3 DNA: TGTGCCAGCAGCAAAGCTGGACTAGCGGGGGGGAATCACAATGAGCAGTTCTTC. Translation: CASSKAGLAGGNHNEQFF.

This clonotype turned up a few times. The CDR3 spells CASSLETSGGSKYF. The DNA for the CDR3 is TGTGCCAGCAGTCTAGAGACTAGCGGGGGGTCCAAGTATTTT. The V gene is TRBV6-1, the J gene TRBJ2-3; 13 bases line up with TRBD2. Germline V gene sequence: CDR1 MNHNS, CDR2 SASEGT. The CDR3 totals 14 residues. V shed 5 bases, J shed 13 bases, and the junction held 9 bases outside the gene matches.

This clonotype was found many times. V usage is TRBV5-1 and J usage is TRBJ2-7; TRBD1 is a possible D gene (5 bases). The CDR3 contains 16 residues. The V and J ends lost 0 bases and 2 bases respectively, with 15 bases between them. CDR1 is SGHRS, CDR2 YFSETQ, per germline. CDR3 in DNA: TGCGCCAGCAGCTTGGGGGGCTTGGACAAGACCTACGAGCAGTACTTC. Translated: CASSLGGLDKTYEQYF.

This clonotype was seen a handful of times. The chain uses TRBV5-5 and TRBJ1-3, with no clear D. Germline V gene lookup returns CDR1 SGHKS and CDR2 YYEKEE (reference sequence). The CDR3 contains 15 residues. Trimming cost V 1 base and J 8 bases, with 16 bases left between them. As DNA, the CDR3 is TGTGCCAGCAGCTTGTTTCAGCGGGCAGAGGACACCATATATTTT. As protein: CASSLFQRAEDTIYF. The variable domain in full, with the rest retrieved from reference TRBV5-5 and TRBJ1-3, is DAGVTQSPTHLIKTRGQQVTLRCSPISGHKSVSWYQQVLGQGPQFIFQYYEKEERGRGNFPDRFSARQFPNYSSELNVNALLLGDSALYLCASSLFQRAEDTIYFGEGSWLTVV.

This clonotype was recorded at least ten times. The chain links TRBV29-1 to TRBJ1-1; 7 positions match TRBD1. Per the germline V gene, CDR1 is SQVTM and CDR2 is ANQGSEA. The J segment lost 5 bases and the V segment lost 5 bases, leaving 8 bases of the junction unmatched. CDR3 size: 13 residues. Here the CDR3 reads CSVPTTGRTEAFF. CDR3 in DNA: TGCAGCGTTCCGACGACAGGGCGGACTGAAGCTTTCTTT. The full variable domain, with the rest looked up from reference TRBV29-1 and TRBJ1-1, is SAVISQKPSRDICQRGTSLTIQCQVDSQVTMMFWYRQQPGQSLTLIATANQGSEATYESGFVIDKFPISRPNLTFSTLTVSNMSPEDSSIYLCSVPTTGRTEAFFGQGTRLTVV.

With regard to this clonotype: Sequence at one end of the junction differs from germline and may be a read error. V usage is TRBV20-1 and J usage is TRBJ1-5; D gene uncertain. Per germline, CDR1 DFQATT and CDR2 SNEGSKA (reference sequence). The length of the CDR3 is 13 residues. The DNA for the CDR3 is TGCAGTGCTAGATTGGGTCCCGGTCAGCCCCAGAATTTT. Translation gives CSARLGPGQPQNF.

This clonotype was seen a few times. V and J are TRBV18 and TRBJ2-7, with D possibly being TRBD1 or TRBD2 (6 bases each). The V end was cut by 3 bases, the J end by 4 bases, with 16 bases between. The CDR3 is made up of 15 amino acids. Germline assignment: CDR1 KGHSH and CDR2 LQKENI. CDR3 nucleotide sequence: TGTGCCAGCTCACCTCAGGGGTTGGGAGGTTACGAGCAGTACTTC. Amino acids: CASSPQGLGGYEQYF.